The clone carrying this TCR beta chain was seen ten or more times. According to the study, TCR beta libraries were built with iRepertoire HTBI primers and CDR3-region Arm-PCR. TCRdb ran MiXCR on the multiplex PCR reads and lists one entry per CDR3 protein. The top ten clones hold 12% of a sample with approximately 480,000 distinct CDR3 sequences, 15% to 20% of them seen once. The CDR3 consists of 11 residues. V lost 8 bases to trimming and J lost 10 bases, with 12 bases between them. Germline CDR1 reads SNHLY; CDR2 reads FYNNEI. As for time point: newly diagnosed GD, antithyroid drugs for less than 3 months. TCR sequences were obtained from RNA taken from PBMCs. Collection of peripheral blood (about 10 milliliters) was done using EDTA tubes. This entry comes from a study of regulatory T cells in long-lasting Graves disease. Background on the study: Under 3 months of antithyroid drugs had been taken by newly diagnosed Graves' patients.

These same records also appear under a second study, on T cells in Graves' hyperthyroidism and ophthalmopathy. From that study: Blood also held most thyroid clonotypes expanded beyond 0.001.

The source of this sequence is a man aged 40-49 years with Graves disease. Material: peripheral blood mononuclear cells (PBMCs), obtained at new diagnosis, from a patient treated with antithyroid drugs. The V gene is TRBV2, the J gene TRBJ2-1; D is unresolved. The CDR3 loop reads CASGYFGEQFF. The DNA of the CDR3 is TGTGCCAGCGGATACTTTGGGGAGCAGTTCTTC.